This T cell receptor beta chain is drawn from a study of CD8+ T cells in alopecia areata. About the study: Oral tofacitinib, 5 to 10 mg twice daily, was given in an open-label trial.

Sequencing relied on a cDNA template that was reverse transcribed from extracted RNA. Sequencing was performed with immunoSEQ multiplex PCR; in TCRdb, only in-frame clones are kept and a portion is missing. The sample gives 150,000 to 200,000 clones, under 80% of which show up once; 1.3% is in the top ten. Noted treatment: oral pan-JAK inhibitor, 5-10 mg twice daily. Alopecia areata patients had lesional scalp punch biopsies and peripheral blood taken from them. CDR3 length equals 14 residues. CDR1 is SGHTA, CDR2 FQGNSA, per germline. V shed 4 bases and J 2 bases; nucleotides not matched to a gene: 5.

The source was CD4+ T cells sorted from blood, collected at week 49, from a patient treated with tofacitinib. The chain uses TRBV7-2 and TRBJ2-7, with 7 bases aligning to TRBD2. This clonotype was sampled from a human donor with alopecia areata. CDR3 amino acids: CASSWGLQTYEQYF. The CDR3 region has the DNA TGTGCCAGCAGCTGGGGACTACAGACCTACGAGCAGTACTTC.